This T cell receptor beta chain was documented in a study of sequential checkpoint blockade in melanoma. Turning to the study itself: Patients were randomized 1:1 to nivolumab-then-ipilimumab or ipilimumab-then-nivolumab first-line. After both sequences, patients received maintenance nivolumab.

This table comes from immunoSEQ multiplex PCR, and its TCRdb copy is limited to in-frame clones, with some not included. The table records around 21,000 clones, 82% of them present only once. This sample's treatment: randomized to nivolumab then ipilimumab (arm A) or the reverse (arm B). None of the patients previously received DNA-damaging chemotherapy. PBMC sorting kept live CD3+CD8+ cells without CD19 or CD56. The CDR3 spans 16 residues. Per germline, CDR1 SQVTM and CDR2 ANQGSEA. V was clipped by 5 bases and J by 4 bases; unmatched bases: 14. Here the sequenced sample was CD8+ T cells sorted from blood (inferred from file names), taken from a patient given nivolumab and ipilimumab in sequence. The clonotype was recovered from a human donor with melanoma. The rearrangement links TRBV29-1 to TRBJ2-3, with 8 positions matching TRBD2. This CDR3 reads CSVLLGGGRTPDTQYF. The CDR3 coding sequence is TGCAGCGTTCTACTCGGGGGGGGAAGGACTCCAGATACGCAGTATTTT.